This TCR beta chain was identified during a study of cytomegalovirus exposure and HLA in healthy donors. Germline V gene sequence: CDR1 SGHRS, CDR2 YFSETQ. The CDR3 runs to 15 residues. V lost 7 bases to trimming and J lost 8 bases; unmatched junction nucleotides: 17. This PCR relied on a set of 60 Vbeta primers and 13 Jbeta primers. Here immunoSEQ multiplex PCR was the method, and the copy in TCRdb shows in-frame clones only, minus some. Of about 120,000 clones in the sample, approximately 78% are singletons; the top ten hold approximately 2%. This receptor was taken from a man aged 40-49 years in good health and CMV-seronegative. This chain connects TRBV5-1 to TRBJ1-2; 7 bases align to TRBD1. Sequencing was carried out using PBMCs. The CDR3 reads CASAPQPGQPGGYTF. Here the CDR3 DNA reads TGCGCCAGCGCCCCTCAGCCGGGACAGCCGGGGGGCTACACCTTC.